This TCR beta chain is drawn from a study of blood T cell repertoires in COVID-19. Cohorts were determined from participant-reported clinical history. The CDR3 is 18 amino acids. Germline V gene data show CDR1 as SEHNR and CDR2 as FQNEAQ (reference sequence). Losses at the gene ends were 5 bases for V and 4 bases for J; bases not matched to a gene: 17. TCRdb's copy holds only in-frame clones and misses some; the assay was immunoSEQ multiplex PCR. Among around 140,000 clones listed, about 85% were seen once. The sequenced sample was PBMCs or T cells enriched from blood (not recorded which). The TCR comes from a woman between 40 and 50 years old who had been exposed to COVID-19. The rearrangement joins TRBV7-9 to TRBJ2-1; the match to TRBD1 covers 7 bases. CDR3 nucleotide sequence: TGTGCCAGCAGCCAGGGGCCCCCCCGGGACAGAGATTACAATGAGCAGTTCTTC. It yields the protein CASSQGPPRDRDYNEQFF.